These T cell receptor beta chains were read from a single sample in a study of T cells in Graves' hyperthyroidism and ophthalmopathy. One entry per CDR3 protein results from TCRdb running MiXCR on the multiplex PCR reads. Of fewer than 600,000 distinct CDR3 sequences in the sample, approximately 15% were seen once. The sequenced sample was blood. The receptor source for this set is a woman aged 18 to 35 with Graves' hyperthyroidism. Both conserved end residues are part of each CDR3. A D gene is named only where the DNA matches it firmly. Clone size is stated in some rows and not others, as once, few, many or a class when expanded.

size	D	V	J	DNA	CDR3
NA	TRBD2	TRBV11-2	TRBJ2-1	TGTGCCAGCAGCTTAGCTCCTCCGGGGCTAGCGGGAGGCCTCTCCTACAATGAGCAGTTCTTC	CASSLAPPGLAGGLSYNEQFF
NA	TRBD2	TRBV6-1	TRBJ2-1	TGTGCCACCAAGCGGGAGGCTGGTGAGCAGTTCTTC	CATKREAGEQFF
few	TRBD2	TRBV20-1	TRBJ2-1	TGCAGTGCTAGAGATCCAAGCGGGAGTACGGATCAGTTCTTC	CSARDPSGSTDQFF
many	NA	TRBV2	TRBJ2-5	TGTGCCAGCAGAGGGCTCAACCAAGAGACCCAGTACTTC	CASRGLNQETQYF
NA	NA	TRBV29-1	TRBJ2-3	TGCAGCGTTGGGAGGGGGGCAGATACGCAGTATTTT	CSVGRGADTQYF
many	TRBD2	TRBV7-9	TRBJ2-3	TGTGCCAGCAGTTATACGGCGGGAGGTCAGAGCACAGATACGCAGTATTTT	CASSYTAGGQSTDTQYF
once	TRBD2	TRBV28	TRBJ2-3	TGTGCCAGCAGTCCGAGCGGGAGCAGAGATACGCAGTATTTT	CASSPSGSRDTQYF
many	NA	TRBV12-3/TRBV12-4	TRBJ2-2	TGTGCCAGCAGTTTGGGAGTAGGTCACACCGGGGAGCTGTTTTTT	CASSLGVGHTGELFF
few	NA	TRBV6-1	TRBJ1-2	TGTGCCAGCAGAGCCGTTGGGGGTAACTATGGCTACACCTTC	CASRAVGGNYGYTF
many	NA	TRBV10-3	TRBJ2-2	TGTGCCATCGGTCCGGAGACAGGCACCGGGGAGCTGTTTTTT	CAIGPETGTGELFF
NA	NA	TRBV27	TRBJ2-1	TGTGCCAGCAGTTTATCGCACAATGAGCAGTTCTTC	CASSLSHNEQFF
many	NA	TRBV12-3/TRBV12-4	TRBJ2-4	TGTGCCAGCAGTCCTGATGGGGGAGTAGCCAAAAACATTCAGTACTTC	CASSPDGGVAKNIQYF
many	TRBD2	TRBV5-1	TRBJ2-2	TGCGCCAGCAGCTTGGAGGCGGGAGACACCGGGGAGCTGTTTTTT	CASSLEAGDTGELFF
NA	TRBD1	TRBV10-3	TRBJ2-7	TGTGCCACGGGGACGGACAGGGACGAGCAGTACTTC	CATGTDRDEQYF
many	NA	TRBV19	TRBJ1-3	TGTGCCAGTAGTATGCTCGACGTAACTGGAAACACCATATATTTT	CASSMLDVTGNTIYF
many	NA	TRBV7-9	TRBJ2-3	TGTGCCAGCAGCCCGGCGGGGGCCGGGTCAGATACGCAGTATTTT	CASSPAGAGSDTQYF
NA	TRBD2	TRBV14	TRBJ2-1	TGTGCCAGCAAGCCTAGCGGTTTCTACAATGAGCAGTTCTTC	CASKPSGFYNEQFF
NA	TRBD1	TRBV11-2	TRBJ2-5	TGTGCCAGCAGCTTGGGGACAGGGTTACAAGAGACCCAGTACTTC	CASSLGTGLQETQYF
few	NA	TRBV19	TRBJ2-4	TGTGCCAGTAGTGCCATCCGAATAGCCAAAAACATTCAGTACTTC	CASSAIRIAKNIQYF
NA	TRBD2	TRBV19	TRBJ2-1	TGTGCCAGTAGCCCCCTAGCGGGAGTCGCCAATGAGCAGTTCTTC	CASSPLAGVANEQFF